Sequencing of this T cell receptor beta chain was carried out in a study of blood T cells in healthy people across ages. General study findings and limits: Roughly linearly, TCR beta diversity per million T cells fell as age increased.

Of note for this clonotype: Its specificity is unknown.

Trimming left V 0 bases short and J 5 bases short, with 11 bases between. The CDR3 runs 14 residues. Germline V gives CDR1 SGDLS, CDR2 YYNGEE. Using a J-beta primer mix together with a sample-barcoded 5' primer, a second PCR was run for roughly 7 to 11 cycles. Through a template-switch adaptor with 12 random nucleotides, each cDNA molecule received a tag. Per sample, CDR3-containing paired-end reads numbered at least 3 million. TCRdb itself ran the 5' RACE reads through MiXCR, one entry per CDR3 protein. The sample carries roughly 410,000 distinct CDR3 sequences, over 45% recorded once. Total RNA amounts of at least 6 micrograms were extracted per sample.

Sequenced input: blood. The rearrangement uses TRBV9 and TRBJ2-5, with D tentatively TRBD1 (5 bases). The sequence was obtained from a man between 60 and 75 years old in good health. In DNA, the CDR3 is TGTGCCAGCAGCGTAGGACTGGGGCATGAGACCCAGTACTTC. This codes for CASSVGLGHETQYF. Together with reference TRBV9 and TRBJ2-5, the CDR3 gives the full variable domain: DSGVTQTPKHLITATGQRVTLRCSPRSGDLSVYWYQQSLDQGLQFLIQYYNGEERAKGNILERFSAQQFPDLHSELNLSSLELGDSALYFCASSVGLGHETQYFGPGTRLLVL.